These 28 T cell receptor beta chains were all obtained from the same sample, sequenced in a study of beta chain features in type 1 diabetes. Reverse transcribing all isolated RNA meant expressed TCRB transcripts were sequenced. Some clones are missing from TCRdb's copy, which holds only in-frame ones; the method was immunoSEQ multiplex PCR. The data contain some 52,000 clones, roughly two fifths of them seen just once; the ten biggest clones take up 1.4%. Their antigens are not known. Findings of the study overall: For Type 1 diabetes patients, all four CD4+ subsets carried TCRB CDR3s that were moderately but significantly shorter.

Specimen: Tregs from blood. The source is a man aged 25-45 years with type 1 diabetes.

This clone was observed a handful of times. The chain couples TRBV6-1 to TRBJ2-1; 8 bases match TRBD2. Trimming took 7 bases from V and 6 from J; bases not matched to a gene: 8. The CDR3 covers 14 residues. CDR1 is MNHNS, CDR2 SASEGT, per germline. The CDR3 protein is CASIYSGAVNEQFF. CDR3 sequence (DNA): TGTGCCAGCATTTATAGCGGGGCCGTCAATGAGCAGTTCTTC.

This clone was observed a handful of times. The rearrangement joins TRBV7-3 to TRBJ2-3; 7 nucleotides line up with TRBD2. Germline CDR1 is SGHTA and CDR2 is FQGTGA. The CDR3 is 15 residues long. Trimming removed 4 bases from V and 4 bases from J; junction bases left unmatched: 8. CDR3 loop: CASSSHRTSSDTQYF. The DNA of the CDR3 is TGTGCCAGCAGCTCACACCGGACTAGTTCAGATACGCAGTATTTT. Together with reference TRBV7-3 and TRBJ2-3, the CDR3 gives the full variable domain: GAGVSQTPSNKVTEKGKYVELRCDPISGHTALYWYRQSLGQGPEFLIYFQGTGAADDSGLPNDRFFAVRPEGSVSTLKIQRTERGDSAVYLCASSSHRTSSDTQYFGPGTRLTVL.

The chain couples TRBV28 to TRBJ2-7; no firm D call. V was clipped by 5 bases and J by 3 bases, with 5 bases between them. CDR3 length equals 11 residues. Germline V gene data show CDR1 as MDHEN and CDR2 as SYDVKM. CDR3: CASSTGYEQYF. CDR3 nucleotides: TGTGCCAGCAGTACCGGCTACGAGCAGTACTTC.

The chain recombines TRBV12-5 with TRBJ1-1; tentative D call: TRBD1 (5 bases). CDR3 length: 16 amino acids. V shed 5 bases and J shed 0 bases, with 16 bases lying between them. Per the germline V gene, CDR1 is LGHNT and CDR2 is FRNRAP. The CDR3 nucleotides are TGTGCTAGTGGTAATACCCAGACAGACATGAACACTGAAGCTTTCTTT. Encoded protein: CASGNTQTDMNTEAFF.

The chain links TRBV2 to TRBJ2-5; no clear D gene. The DNA matches TRBJ2-7 better at its end, which makes the J call doubtful. This CDR3 has 12 amino acids. Germline V gives CDR1 SNHLY, CDR2 FYNNEI. CDR3 bases: TGTGCCGGTTCAATCCGCGGATACGAGCAGTACTTC. It yields the protein CAGSIRGYEQYF.

V gene TRBV7-9 combines with J gene TRBJ2-2; 7 bases fit TRBD1. In germline, CDR1 is SEHNR, CDR2 FQNEAQ (reference sequence). The junction had 3 bases not matched to a gene; V was cut back by 0 bases and J by 5 bases. The CDR3 has 15 residues. CDR3 bases: TGTGCCAGCAGCTTAGCCCAGGGGGTGACCGGGGAGCTGTTTTTT. Translating gives CASSLAQGVTGELFF.

The V gene is TRBV19, the J gene TRBJ1-5, with D possibly being TRBD1 (6 bases). The CDR3 covers 13 residues. Trimming cost V 1 base and J 5 bases, with 6 bases left between them. CDR1 and CDR2 (germline): LNHDA, SQIVND (reference sequence). The CDR3 sequence is CASSIGQDQPQHF. DNA of the CDR3: TGTGCCAGTAGTATAGGACAGGATCAGCCCCAGCATTTT.

The chain combines TRBV5-1 with TRBJ2-3, with D possibly matching TRBD1 (5 bases). From germline, CDR1 is SGHRS and CDR2 YFSETQ. The V end was cut by 4 bases, the J end by 3 bases, with 12 bases between. The CDR3 is made up of 14 amino acids. The CDR3 DNA reads as TGCGCCAGCAGCGCACAGACAGTGACAGATACGCAGTATTTT. Its translation is CASSAQTVTDTQYF.

The chain employs TRBV28 and TRBJ1-2; TRBD1 matches 8 bases. Trimming at V came to 6 bases and at J to 6 bases, leaving 12 bases not matched to a gene. CDR1 MDHEN and CDR2 SYDVKM come from the germline V gene. The CDR3 consists of 15 residues. The CDR3 sequence is CASSRLGQGLNGYTF. CDR3 coding DNA: TGTGCCAGCAGCCGTCTAGGACAGGGACTTAATGGCTACACCTTC.

The chain recombines TRBV5-1 with TRBJ2-7; D is perhaps TRBD2 (6 bases). Trimming left V 0 bases short and J 5 bases short, with 15 bases between. This CDR3 comprises 15 residues. Germline V CDR1 and CDR2: SGHRS, YFSETQ. CDR3 DNA: TGCGCCAGCAGCTTGGGGGCGGGAAACTTCGACGAGCAGTACTTC. It encodes CASSLGAGNFDEQYF.

The chain is built from TRBV10-3 and TRBJ2-3; maybe TRBD2 (6 bases). The CDR3 is made up of 12 amino acids. Looked up from germline, CDR1 is ENHRY and CDR2 is SYGVKD. Trimming left V 8 bases short and J 3 bases short, with 9 bases between. CDR3 sequence (DNA): TGTGCCATCTTTAGCGGAACAGATACGCAGTATTTT. Translated, it gives CAIFSGTDTQYF.

This clone was seen a few times. The chain employs TRBV9 and TRBJ2-6, with a possible D match to TRBD1 (6 bases). CDR1 is SGDLS and CDR2 is YYNGEE in the germline V gene. Trimming shortened V by 1 base and J by 2 bases, and 22 bases separated the two germline ends. The CDR3 runs to 20 residues. The CDR3 nucleotides are TGTGCCAGCAGCGTACGCAAGGCGACAGGCAATTTAGCTGGGGCCAACGTCCTGACTTTC. This encodes CASSVRKATGNLAGANVLTF.

This clone appeared a few times. The chain has TRBV7-9 and TRBJ2-7; D remains unclear. Trimming removed 1 base from V and 6 bases from J, with 13 bases in between. Germline lookup yields CDR1 SEHNR and CDR2 FQNEAQ (reference sequence). This CDR3 region has 14 residues. For the CDR3, the DNA is TGTGCCAGCAGCTTAGTCCTGGAGTTCACCGAGCAGTACTTC. Its protein product is CASSLVLEFTEQYF.

There are a few counts of this clone. The V gene is TRBV11-2, the J gene TRBJ2-7; 10 positions match TRBD2. V was clipped by 6 bases and J by 0 bases; unmatched bases: 5. CDR1 and CDR2 (germline): SGHAT, FQNNGV. The CDR3 totals 15 residues. The CDR3 protein is CASSWTSGYSYEQYF. The CDR3 nucleotides are TGTGCCAGCAGTTGGACTAGCGGTTACTCCTACGAGCAGTACTTC.

As regards this clone: The junction differs from germline at one of its ends, possibly a read error. This rearrangement joins TRBV4-1 to TRBJ2-7, with 8 bases aligning to TRBD2. The germline gives CDR1 MGHRA, CDR2 YSYEKL. The CDR3 length is 16 residues. The CDR3: CASSNAGTSISFEQYF. CDR3 nucleotide sequence: TGCGCCAGCAGCAACGCCGGGACTAGTATCTCCTTCGAGCAGTACTTC.

The genes are TRBV5-4 and TRBJ2-2; 9 bases match TRBD1. Trimming cost V 3 bases and J 3 bases; bases outside gene matches: 3. Germline-derived CDR1 and CDR2 are SGHNT and YYREEE (reference sequence). CDR3 length: 15 amino acids. CDR3 sequence reads: CASSSQGAHTGELFF. The DNA of the CDR3 is TGTGCCAGCAGCTCACAGGGGGCGCACACCGGGGAGCTGTTTTTT.

This chain joins TRBV6-5 and TRBJ1-2, with 10 bases matching TRBD1. The germline V gene has CDR1 MNHEY and CDR2 SVGAGI. The CDR3 contains 14 residues. Trimming removed 6 bases from V and 6 bases from J; junction bases left unmatched: 7. CDR3 in amino acids: CASSLTGTGDGYTF. The DNA for the CDR3 is TGTGCCAGCAGCCTAACCGGGACAGGGGATGGCTACACCTTC.

This clone was detected only a few times. One junction end disagrees with the germline gene, perhaps due to a read error. The chain employs TRBV7-9 and TRBJ2-6; no definite D call. The CDR3 is made up of 15 amino acids. The germline V gene has CDR1 SEHNR and CDR2 FQNEAQ (reference sequence). The CDR3 sequence is CASSQHLAGANVLTF. CDR3 coding DNA: TGCGCCAGCAGCCAACATCTCGCTGGGGCCAACGTCCTGACTTTC.

The rearrangement joins TRBV27 to TRBJ1-1; D not certain. This CDR3 comprises 13 residues. The V gene's germline CDR1 is MNHEY and CDR2 SMNVEV (reference sequence). Trimming stripped 8 bases from V and 4 bases from J, with 14 bases between. Written as DNA, the CDR3 is TGTGCCAGCCAGTTGCGGAGATCCACTGAAGCTTTCTTT. This translates into CASQLRRSTEAFF.

This clone was recorded a few times. The V and J genes are TRBV4-3 and TRBJ2-5; a possible D gene is TRBD1 (6 bases). This CDR3 is 15 amino acids long. V was pared by 2 bases and J by 0 bases, with 10 bases between. CDR1 LGHNA and CDR2 YSLEER come from the germline V gene. CDR3: CASSQRGQNQETQYF. CDR3 nucleotide sequence: TGCGCCAGCAGCCAAAGAGGACAGAACCAAGAGACCCAGTACTTC.

Worth noting for this clone: This sample also contains other DNA sequences that code for the same CDR3. V gene TRBV7-9 combines with J gene TRBJ2-7, with 8 bases matching TRBD1. J gave up 3 bases and V 1 base, and 5 bases lay outside the gene matches. CDR3 length equals 15 residues. Germline V gene sequence: CDR1 SEHNR, CDR2 FQNEAQ (reference sequence). The CDR3 here is CASSLGQGAGYEQYF. CDR3 nucleotides: TGTGCCAGCAGCTTAGGGCAGGGGGCAGGCTACGAGCAGTACTTC.

This clone was observed a few times. This CDR3 reads CASSRDRDNEQFF. DNA of the CDR3: TGTGCCAGCAGCCGGGACAGGGACAATGAGCAGTTCTTC. V and J are TRBV2 and TRBJ2-1, with 9 nucleotides matching TRBD1. Germline CDR1 reads SNHLY; CDR2 reads FYNNEI. The length of the CDR3 is 13 residues. J gave up 5 bases and V 6 bases, and 2 bases lay outside the gene matches. Based on the CDR3 plus reference TRBV2 and TRBJ2-1, the full variable domain is EPEVTQTPSHQVTQMGQEVILRCVPISNHLYFYWYRQILGQKVEFLVSFYNNEISEKSEIFDDQFSVERPDGSNFTLKIRSTKLEDSAMYFCASSRDRDNEQFFGPGTRLTVL.

The chain is built from TRBV11-2 and TRBJ2-7; D not resolved. Germline V gives CDR1 SGHAT, CDR2 FQNNGV. CDR3 length: 11 residues. V was shortened by 5 bases and J by 3 bases, with 5 bases between the two germline ends. CDR3 sequence reads: CASSTDYEQYF. The CDR3 DNA reads TGTGCCAGCAGCACTGACTACGAGCAGTACTTC.

CDR3 sequence (DNA): TGTGCCAGGGAGGCTTTGTTGAGACTTGAAGCTTTCTTT. This codes for CAREALLRLEAFF. The chain carries TRBV5-3 and TRBJ1-1, with no clear D. TRBV5-3 is labeled an ORF, and its function is uncertain. V lost 8 bases and J lost 7, with 18 bases in between. The CDR3 spans 13 residues.

V usage is TRBV5-1 and J usage is TRBJ2-1; 7 bases align to TRBD2. Germline V gene data show CDR1 as SGHRS and CDR2 as YFSETQ. The CDR3 extends over 13 amino acids. Trimming at V came to 9 bases and at J to 10 bases, leaving 13 bases not matched to a gene. The CDR3 nucleotides are TGCGCCACTGGGCCCGATCCCGGGGGGGAGCAGTTCTTC. As protein: CATGPDPGGEQFF.

The J gene is TRBJ1-5, the V gene TRBV27; 7 bases map to TRBD1. The length of the CDR3 is 17 residues. Looked up from germline, CDR1 is MNHEY and CDR2 is SMNVEV (reference sequence). Losses at the gene ends were 5 bases for V and 0 bases for J; bases not matched to a gene: 10. CDR3 residues: CASSVKGTANSNQPQHF. CDR3 bases: TGTGCCAGCAGTGTGAAAGGGACAGCAAATAGCAATCAGCCCCAGCATTTT.

This clone came up a few times. Relative to the germline gene, one junction end is altered; a read error may explain this. The chain is built from TRBV28 and TRBJ1-2; a possible D gene is TRBD1 (6 bases). The CDR3 has 11 amino acids. Germline V CDR1 and CDR2: MDHEN, SYDVKM. The CDR3: CASSLWRDITF. The CDR3 bases are TGTGCCAGCAGTTTATGGAGGGACATCACGTTC.

This clone was counted only a few times. The chain carries TRBV7-2 and TRBJ1-2, with unresolved D. The CDR3 has 13 amino acids. V was shortened by 3 bases and J by 6 bases, with 11 bases between the two germline ends. Germline CDR1 reads SGHTA; CDR2 reads FQGNSA. CDR3 residues: CASSFRLADGYTF. DNA for the CDR3: TGTGCCAGCAGCTTTCGACTCGCGGATGGCTACACCTTC.